This TCR beta chain was identified in a study of T cell clonotyping in hematopoietic cell transplantation. Study outcomes and limitations: At the given depth, recipient repertoires were over 95% de novo clonotypes. Pathologically expanded recipient clonotypes increased progressively from day 30 to day 180 as diversity fell.

The trim removed 5 bases at V and 5 bases at J, leaving 6 bases unmatched. Germline V gives CDR1 SNHLY, CDR2 FYNNEI. There are 15 residues in the CDR3. On this clone itself: The target antigen is unknown.

Libraries were prepared by immunoSEQ multiplex PCR; TCRdb keeps only in-frame clonotypes and omits some of them. In the table there are more than 7,500 clones, more than 80% of which are singletons. The sample in question was peripheral blood mononuclear cells, obtained 180 days after allogeneic stem cell transplant. This chain uses TRBV2 with TRBJ2-3, with 11 bases matching TRBD2. The TCR sequence derives from a female patient aged 50-65 years who had an allogeneic stem cell transplant from an unrelated donor, so the T cells may come from the graft donor. Some clones in this sample may be carry-over from other donors' samples. The CDR3 coding sequence is TGTGCCAGCAGTAACTTCGGACTAGCGGGAGATACGCAGTATTTT. This encodes CASSNFGLAGDTQYF.